The rows below give T cell receptor beta chains drawn from one sample of a study of follicular helper T cells after annual influenza vaccination. The protocol was immunoSEQ multiplex PCR, while the TCRdb copy is restricted to in-frame clones and leaves out a portion. This table holds several thousand clones, 75% to 85% found once. The specimen was CXCR5- memory CD4+ T cells sorted from blood, collected on the day of influenza vaccination. These receptors originate from an adult who received the influenza vaccine. Each CDR3 is given with its conserved first and last residue. Fields, in order: V gene, D gene, J gene, clone size, CDR3 DNA, CDR3 protein. The D gene is left open where the match is weak. Clone size, where shown, is once, few, many, or a class for clones that have expanded.

V: TRBV13
D: TRBD2
J: TRBJ2-1
size: .
DNA: TGTGCCAGCAGCTTCAATCCCCGTAGCGGGGGGTACAATGAGCAGTTCTTC
CDR3: CASSFNPRSGGYNEQFF

V: TRBV5-4
D: TRBD1
J: TRBJ1-2
size: once
DNA: TGTGCCAGCAGCTTTGACAGGGGGCAGGCTGGCTACACCTTC
CDR3: CASSFDRGQAGYTF

V: TRBV5-1
D: TRBD2
J: TRBJ2-5
size: .
DNA: TGCGCCAGCAGCCTTATACGACGCCCCCGCTCGCCTAGCGGGGGGAAAGAGACCCAGTACTTC
CDR3: CASSLIRRPRSPSGGKETQYF

V: TRBV5-4
D: TRBD1
J: TRBJ1-1
size: .
DNA: TGTGCCAGCAGTTGGGACAGGGGAGGCACTGAAGCTTTCTTT
CDR3: CASSWDRGGTEAFF

V: TRBV18
D: TRBD1
J: TRBJ1-4
size: .
DNA: TGTGCCAGCTCACCATGGAGCACGGGGACAGGGGATGAAAAACTGTTTTTT
CDR3: CASSPWSTGTGDEKLFF

V: TRBV4-2
D: TRBD1
J: TRBJ1-1
size: .
DNA: TGTGCCAGCAGCCAAAGTGGGACAGGGCGCACTGAAGCTTTCTTT
CDR3: CASSQSGTGRTEAFF

V: TRBV9
D: TRBD1
J: TRBJ2-3
size: .
DNA: TGTGCCAGCAGCCTGACAGGGGGTTCGGCAGATACGCAGTATTTT
CDR3: CASSLTGGSADTQYF

V: TRBV7-2
D: TRBD1
J: TRBJ2-3
size: .
DNA: TGTGCCAGCAGCACCTCCGGGACAGGGAGATTCACAGATACGCAGTATTTT
CDR3: CASSTSGTGRFTDTQYF

V: TRBV9
D: .
J: TRBJ2-1
size: .
DNA: TGTGCCAGCAGCGCGGGGGGCCTCGGGTTGCAGGGTGAGCAGTTCTTC
CDR3: CASSAGGLGLQGEQFF

V: TRBV10-3
D: .
J: TRBJ2-5
size: .
DNA: TGTGCCATCAGCATAACAGGTCAAGAGACCCAGTACTTC
CDR3: CAISITGQETQYF

V: TRBV27
D: .
J: TRBJ2-1
size: .
DNA: TGTGCCGGCAGTTTCCTAGGGTCTAGCTCCTACAATGAGCAGTTCTTC
CDR3: CAGSFLGSSSYNEQFF

V: TRBV18
D: .
J: TRBJ1-2
size: .
DNA: TGTGCCAGCTCACCACAGGGAGAAAACTATGGCTACACCTTC
CDR3: CASSPQGENYGYTF

V: TRBV18
D: TRBD2
J: TRBJ2-5
size: .
DNA: TGTGCCAGCTCAAGTTCTAGCGGGGGAAAAGAGACCCAGTACTTC
CDR3: CASSSSSGGKETQYF

V: TRBV5-6
D: .
J: TRBJ1-1
size: .
DNA: TGTGCCAGCAGCCTTTTACTGGGGGATTTTTTCACTGAAGCTTTCTTT
CDR3: CASSLLLGDFFTEAFF

V: TRBV13
D: TRBD2
J: TRBJ2-3
size: .
DNA: TGTGCCAGCAGCCTAACCTGGGTAGCGGGGGGCAAGTCCACAGATACGCAGTATTTT
CDR3: CASSLTWVAGGKSTDTQYF

V: TRBV5-4
D: TRBD2
J: TRBJ2-3
size: .
DNA: TGTGCCAGCAGCTTGGCCGGTGGCGGGGGGAGAGATACGCAGTATTTT
CDR3: CASSLAGGGGRDTQYF

V: TRBV19
D: .
J: TRBJ2-5
size: .
DNA: TGTGCCAGTAGTATAGAGGGCGGGGGACAGGCGAAAATACAAGAGACCCAGTACTTC
CDR3: CASSIEGGGQAKIQETQYF

V: TRBV18
D: .
J: TRBJ2-7
size: once
DNA: TGTGCCAGCTCACCTCGGAGCTCCTACGAGCAGTACTTC
CDR3: CASSPRSSYEQYF

V: TRBV11-3
D: .
J: TRBJ1-2
size: few
DNA: TGTGCCAGCAGCTTAGCAGGGGATGGAATCTACACCTTC
CDR3: CASSLAGDGIYTF

V: TRBV18
D: .
J: TRBJ2-1
size: .
DNA: TGTGCCAGCTCACCGACAGGTCTCAGAACCAATGAGCAGTTCTTC
CDR3: CASSPTGLRTNEQFF

V: TRBV7-6
D: .
J: TRBJ1-4
size: .
DNA: TGTGCCAGCAGCTTACGAAGTTGGAGGGTGAGCGAAAAACTGTTTTTT
CDR3: CASSLRSWRVSEKLFF

V: TRBV4-3
D: .
J: TRBJ1-6
size: .
DNA: TGCGCCAGCAGCCAAGAAGGGATAGGGGGACATAATTCACCCCTCCACTTT
CDR3: CASSQEGIGGHNSPLHF

V: TRBV5-1
D: TRBD1
J: TRBJ2-1
size: .
DNA: TGCGCCAGCAGCTTATCGGGACAGGGGAAGAATGAGCAGTTCTTC
CDR3: CASSLSGQGKNEQFF

V: TRBV6-1
D: .
J: TRBJ1-5
size: .
DNA: TGTGCCAGCAGCTGGGGGGGGCAGCCCCAGCATTTT
CDR3: CASSWGGQPQHF

V: TRBV28
D: .
J: TRBJ1-2
size: .
DNA: TGTGCCAGCAGTTCTCTTGGGCAGGGCCCCTATGGCTACACCTTC
CDR3: CASSSLGQGPYGYTF

V: TRBV5-6
D: .
J: TRBJ1-2
size: .
DNA: TGTGCCAGCAGCTTGTGGGGGTCTAACTATGGCTACACCTTC
CDR3: CASSLWGSNYGYTF

V: TRBV14
D: .
J: TRBJ1-2
size: .
DNA: TGTGCCAGCAGCCAAGTGACTAACTATGGCTACACCTTC
CDR3: CASSQVTNYGYTF

V: TRBV2
D: .
J: TRBJ2-1
size: .
DNA: TGTGCCAGCACGCAGGAGGGGGGCCGGTTCTTC
CDR3: CASTQEGGRFF

V: TRBV2
D: .
J: TRBJ1-2
size: few
DNA: TGTGCCAGCAGAGCTGACAGTGGCTATGGCTACACCTTC
CDR3: CASRADSGYGYTF